This TCR beta chain emerged from a study of OX40 agonist ivuxolimab in advanced cancers. For the study in its entirety: The costimulatory receptor OX40 (CD134) was targeted by ivuxolimab, a fully human IgG2 agonistic monoclonal antibody. Intravenous ivuxolimab was administered to patients every 2 weeks at six dose levels: 0.01, 0.1, 0.3, 1.5, 3 and 10 mg/kg. Of the approximately 50 dose-escalation patients, hepatocellular carcinoma was present in approximately 20, melanoma in around 15, renal cell carcinoma in 9 and head and neck cancer in 9. A male proportion of roughly 80% and a mean age of approximately 61 years, ranging from about 20 to 85, were recorded for the dose-escalation cohort. Prior anti-PD-1, anti-PD-L1 or anti-CTLA-4 therapy was permitted, and approximately 41% of dose-escalation patients had received checkpoint inhibitors. Partial responses occurred in three dose-escalation patients, of whom one had hepatocellular carcinoma and two had cutaneous melanoma. The purpose of peripheral TCRbeta sequencing was to test whether ivuxolimab changed TCR sequence diversity and led to clonal T-cell expansion. The monotherapy dose-escalation portion (N ≈ 56 patients) of the phase I ivuxolimab trial is reported in the paper.

To sequence the TCRbeta CDR3 region, genomic DNA was isolated from the sorted cells. The immunoSEQ Assay was used to sequence the TCRbeta CDR3 regions. This is the immuneACCESS table as TCRdb keeps it, with only in-frame sequences that have V and J called. A part of the clones is gone; compared with another copy, unresolved V genes explain less than half, and the rest is unexplained. The sample profile shows some 74,000 clones; approximately 82% of them were found once. The ten most abundant clones make up 4% to 6% of the sample. Patients with a history of autoimmune disease or receiving systemic immunosuppression were excluded from the trial. Peripheral blood for TCR sequencing was collected from all dose cohorts at baseline, on cycle 4 day 1, and on cycle 7 day 1. The samples were taken from a phase I, first-in-human, multicenter, open-label dose-escalation trial of ivuxolimab. The trial enrolled adults with locally advanced or metastatic head and neck squamous cell, hepatocellular, melanoma or renal cell carcinoma. Before TCR sequencing, CD4+ T cells and CD8+ T cells were sorted from peripheral blood as separate populations.

On this clone: Its antigen has not been determined. No base-level quality is on record; no much larger clone is a single base apart.

Study-wide findings and limitations: At doses from 0.1 to 3.0 mg/kg, clonal expansion was seen in both CD4+ and CD8+ blood T cells between baseline and week 6. After ivuxolimab, CD8+ T cells had more expanded clones than CD4+ T cells on average. The antigen specificity of the clonally expanded peripheral T cells was not determined. Partial responders in the 0.1-3.0 mg/kg groups had among the lowest normalized peripheral clonal expansion, especially among CD8+ T cells. Low levels of normalized T-cell clonal expansion were also seen in some patients who did not respond.

Trimming removed 6 bases from V and 5 bases from J, leaving 13 bases between the germline ends. CDR1 and CDR2 (SNHLY, FYNNEI) derive from the germline V gene. Including the terminal cysteine and phenylalanine, the CDR3 comprises 14 residues. Just the 42-base CDR3 DNA is kept, in frame starting at base 1. The sequence links TRBV2 to TRBJ2-2, with the D segment possibly TRBD1 or TRBD2, each aligning over 6 bases. The sequence was collected from an adult with an advanced solid tumor such as melanoma, head and neck, liver or kidney cancer. The specimen comprised CD4+ or CD8+ T cells sorted from blood, sampled in a trial of the OX40 agonist ivuxolimab. The CDR3 protein sequence reads: CASRRDTRTGELFF. The bases are TGTGCCAGCAGGCGGGACACAAGGACCGGGGAGCTGTTTTTT.